The 21 T cell receptor beta chains below all came from one sample that was sequenced in a study of neurological immune-mediated disorders. TCRdb re-called the 5' RACE reads with MiXCR, one entry per CDR3 protein. The sample holds under 70,000 distinct CDR3 sequences; more than 3% are singletons and the top ten take roughly 5%. The specimen sequenced was PBMCs. These receptors were obtained from a woman aged 45-59 years with multiple sclerosis.

At least ten counts were recorded for this clonotype. This chain links TRBV20-1 with TRBJ2-5; perhaps TRBD1 as D (5 bases). Germline loops: CDR1 DFQATT, CDR2 SNEGSKA (reference sequence). V lost 6 bases, J lost 5 bases, and 16 bases lay in between. The CDR3 has 13 residues. The CDR3 DNA follows: TGCAGTGCGTTAGGGGAAAGGTGGGAGACCCAGTACTTC. Its translation: CSALGERWETQYF.

This clonotype was picked up many times. V is TRBV7-2 and J is TRBJ2-7; no clear D. Germline V gene lookup returns CDR1 SGHTA and CDR2 FQGNSA. The CDR3 runs 13 residues. The V gene lost 5 bases and the J gene lost 2 bases, with 10 bases spanning the gap. The CDR3 DNA is TGTGCCAGCAGCGCACCCAACGCCTACGAGCAGTACTTC. Its translation: CASSAPNAYEQYF.

In its sample, this clonotype was seen many times. The chain is built from TRBV20-1 and TRBJ2-2; no clear D. Germline V gene sequence: CDR1 DFQATT, CDR2 SNEGSKA (reference sequence). The CDR3 is 15 amino acids. The V and J ends lost 3 bases and 0 bases respectively, with 11 bases between them. The DNA of the CDR3 is TGCAGTGCTAGGAAGGAAATCCCGAACACCGGGGAGCTGTTTTTT. The encoded protein is CSARKEIPNTGELFF.

This clonotype was counted only a few times. A single base separates this from a much larger clone, so it may be a read error. The J gene is TRBJ1-1, the V gene TRBV3-1; the D is unclear. Trimming took 5 bases from V and 4 from J, leaving 11 bases between them. CDR1 and CDR2 (germline): LGHDT, YNNKEL (reference sequence). The CDR3 is 13 residues long. The CDR3 spells CASSRKGATEAFF. As DNA, the CDR3 is TGTGCCAGCAGCAGAAAGGGAGCCACTGAAGCTTTCTTT.

This clonotype was counted only a few times. CDR3: CASSPSLGNEQFF. The CDR3, as DNA: TGTGCCAGCTCACCAAGTCTGGGCAATGAGCAGTTCTTC. This chain uses TRBV18 with TRBJ2-1; D unresolved. Trimming took off 2 bases at V and 6 bases at J, with 8 bases between the two ends. The CDR3 is made up of 13 amino acids. CDR1 is KGHSH, CDR2 LQKENI, per germline.

This clonotype was seen ten or more times. This sequence joins TRBV5-1 and TRBJ2-7, with 8 positions matching TRBD1. The germline CDR1 and CDR2 sequences are SGHRS and YFSETQ. The CDR3 is 14 residues long. J gave up 4 bases and V 2 bases, and 5 bases lay outside the gene matches. The DNA for the CDR3 is TGCGCCAGCAGCTTTGGACAGGGCCCTTACGAGCAGTACTTC. Its protein is CASSFGQGPYEQYF.

This clonotype came up many times. The rearrangement links TRBV12-5 to TRBJ2-7; 7 bases line up with TRBD2. The CDR3 extends over 14 amino acids. CDR1 is LGHNT, CDR2 FRNRAP, per germline. V lost 6 bases, J lost 5 bases, and 10 bases stayed unmatched. CDR3 protein: CASGLRGRADEQYF. Here the CDR3 DNA reads TGTGCTAGTGGCCTCCGGGGGAGGGCGGACGAGCAGTACTTC.

In its sample, this clonotype was seen many times. This chain uses TRBV19 with TRBJ1-1; tentative D call: TRBD1 (6 bases). Germline CDR1 and CDR2: LNHDA and SQIVND (reference sequence). V was trimmed by 5 bases and J by 4 bases, leaving 26 bases between them. The CDR3 has 18 residues. The CDR3 is CASSVTGTRHWVGTEAFF. CDR3 nucleotides: TGTGCCAGTAGTGTAACCGGGACACGACACTGGGTGGGCACTGAAGCTTTCTTT.

This clonotype was picked up many times. This chain uses TRBV25-1 with TRBJ2-7; D is possibly TRBD1 or TRBD2 (6 bases each). Trimming shortened V by 4 bases and J by 3 bases, and 22 bases separated the two germline ends. The germline V gene has CDR1 MGHDK and CDR2 SYGVNS. This CDR3 region has 17 residues. CDR3 bases: TGTGCCAGCAGTGGATCCCGGACGGGGGCCTTTCTCTACGAGCAGTACTTC. Translation gives CASSGSRTGAFLYEQYF.

This clonotype was detected a few times. With a much larger clone just one base away, this may be a read error. The chain is built from TRBV5-1 and TRBJ1-5, with a weak D call TRBD1 (5 bases). The CDR3 length is 15 residues. Germline-derived CDR1 and CDR2 are SGHRS and YFSETQ. CDR3: CASSLVGEANQPQNF. CDR3 sequence (DNA): TGCGCCAGCAGCTTGGTGGGGGAGGCCAATCAGCCCCAGAATTTT.

In its sample, this clonotype was seen many times. The V and J genes are TRBV12-3 or TRBV12-4 and TRBJ1-1; the match to TRBD1 covers 7 bases. V dropped 2 bases and J dropped 11; count of bases not matched to a gene: 8. The CDR3 is 13 amino acids. This CDR3 is CASSLRQGNGAFF. DNA of the CDR3: TGTGCCAGCAGTTTACGACAGGGTAATGGGGCTTTCTTT.

This clonotype has a count of ten or more. The genes are TRBV29-1 and TRBJ2-7, with D perhaps TRBD1 (6 bases). Germline assignment: CDR1 SQVTM and CDR2 ANQGSEA. V lost 4 bases to trimming and J lost 2 bases, with 6 bases between them. This CDR3 contains 11 residues. The DNA for the CDR3 is TGCAGCGTTGGGACAGCCTACGAGCAGTACTTC. It specifies CSVGTAYEQYF.

This clonotype showed up many times. The chain links TRBV7-9 to TRBJ2-3; 8 bases are a match to TRBD1. V dropped 5 bases and J dropped 1; count of bases not matched to a gene: 8. Germline CDR1 is SEHNR and CDR2 is FQNEAQ (reference sequence). This CDR3 spans 16 amino acids. The CDR3 bases are TGTGCCAGCAGCCCAGCGGACAGGGTCGGCACAGATACGCAGTATTTT. Amino acids: CASSPADRVGTDTQYF.

This clonotype was detected ten times or more. CDR3 in amino acids: CATSLGTSGYEQYF. Here the CDR3 DNA reads TGTGCCACTTCCCTCGGGACTAGCGGCTACGAGCAGTACTTC. The chain combines TRBV10-3 with TRBJ2-7; 11 nucleotides align to TRBD2. CDR3 length: 14 residues. Per germline, CDR1 ENHRY and CDR2 SYGVKD. The ends lost 10 bases at V and 3 bases at J; junction bases unmatched: 8.

This clonotype is judged medium-sized. The chain couples TRBV12-3 or TRBV12-4 to TRBJ2-1; D gene ambiguous. The CDR3 spans 12 residues. Trimming removed 3 bases from V and 7 bases from J, with 7 bases in between. The CDR3 is CASSFVNNEQFF. CDR3 nucleotides: TGTGCCAGCAGTTTTGTCAATAATGAGCAGTTCTTC.

This clonotype was detected many times. The chain uses TRBV18 and TRBJ2-3, with 9 bases fitting TRBD2. V lost 7 bases, J lost 2 bases, and 10 bases stayed unmatched. The CDR3 sequence is 16 residues long. Germline V CDR1 and CDR2: KGHSH, LQKENI. The CDR3 sequence is CASFMRLAGFTDTQYF. DNA for the CDR3: TGTGCCAGCTTCATGAGGCTAGCGGGGTTCACAGATACGCAGTATTTT.

This clonotype came up many times. This chain uses TRBV5-6 with TRBJ1-5, with TRBD1 as a possible D gene (6 bases). Trimming stripped 9 bases from V and 4 bases from J, with 14 bases between. CDR1 and CDR2 from the germline V gene are SGHDT and YYEEEE. CDR3 length equals 13 residues. The CDR3 DNA reads TGTGCCACCAAGGGGGTGGGGAATCAGCCCCAGCATTTT. Translated: CATKGVGNQPQHF.

In this sample, this clonotype turned up many times. The V gene is TRBV5-1, the J gene TRBJ2-3; D is unresolved. Trimming shortened V by 4 bases and J by 0 bases, and 9 bases separated the two germline ends. Germline V gives CDR1 SGHRS, CDR2 YFSETQ. CDR3 length: 14 amino acids. The CDR3 region has the DNA TGCGCCAGCAGCCCTGAACGGAGCACAGATACGCAGTATTTT. Its translation is CASSPERSTDTQYF.

There are many counts of this clonotype. This chain connects TRBV4-1 to TRBJ2-1; TRBD2 matches 10 bases. This CDR3 is built from 14 residues. Germline-derived CDR1 and CDR2 are MGHRA and YSYEKL. The J segment lost 7 bases and the V segment lost 4 bases, leaving 4 bases of the junction unmatched. The CDR3 here is CASSRAGGRNEQFF. DNA for the CDR3: TGCGCCAGCAGCCGAGCGGGGGGGCGTAATGAGCAGTTCTTC.

This clonotype was picked up many times. Written as DNA, the CDR3 is TGTGCCAGCAGTCCACAGACAGGGTTTCAGCCCCAGCATTTT. Translation gives CASSPQTGFQPQHF. V usage is TRBV27 and J usage is TRBJ1-5; 7 nucleotides match TRBD1. The V gene end was trimmed by 5 bases and the J gene end by 6 bases; junction bases not matched to a gene: 7. The CDR3 has 14 amino acids. In germline, CDR1 is MNHEY, CDR2 SMNVEV (reference sequence).

This clonotype is medium-sized by share. This chain links TRBV5-1 with TRBJ2-3; D gene ambiguous. V dropped 4 bases and J dropped 4 bases, with 10 bases sitting between them. Per germline, CDR1 SGHRS and CDR2 YFSETQ. The CDR3 length is 13 residues. CDR3 nucleotide sequence: TGCGCCAGCAGCCCAACAGTGGCAGATACGCAGTATTTT. Protein sequence: CASSPTVADTQYF. The whole variable domain, filled in from reference TRBV5-1 and TRBJ2-3, reads KAGVTQTPRYLIKTRGQQVTLSCSPISGHRSVSWYQQTPGQGLQFLFEYFSETQRNKGNFPGRFSGRQFSNSRSEMNVSTLELGDSALYLCASSPTVADTQYFGPGTRLTVL.